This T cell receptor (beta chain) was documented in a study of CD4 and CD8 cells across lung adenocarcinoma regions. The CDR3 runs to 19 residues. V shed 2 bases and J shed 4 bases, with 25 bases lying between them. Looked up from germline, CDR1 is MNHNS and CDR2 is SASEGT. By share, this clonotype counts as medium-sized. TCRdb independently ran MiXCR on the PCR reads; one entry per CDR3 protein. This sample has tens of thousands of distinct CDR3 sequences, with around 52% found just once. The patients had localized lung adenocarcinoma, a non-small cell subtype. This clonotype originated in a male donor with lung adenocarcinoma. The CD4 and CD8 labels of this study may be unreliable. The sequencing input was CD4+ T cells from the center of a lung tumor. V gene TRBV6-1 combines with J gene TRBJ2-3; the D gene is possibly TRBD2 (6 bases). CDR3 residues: CASSEIVGRSGEGADTQYF. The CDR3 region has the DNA TGTGCCAGCAGTGAAATTGTTGGTAGGTCGGGAGAAGGGGCAGATACGCAGTATTTT.